Only a few counts were recorded for the clone carrying this TCR beta chain. The antigen is not known. Germline CDR1 is SEHNR and CDR2 is FQNEAQ (reference sequence). There are 14 residues in the CDR3. V was shortened by 1 base and J by 1 base, with 7 bases between the two germline ends. These data belong to a study of chemoradiotherapy in HPV16-positive cancers. Findings and caveats of the study: For HPV16-positive patients, expanding HPV-responsive T cells associated with longer recurrence-free survival.

Profiling relied on immunoSEQ multiplex PCR, and the TCRdb table lists in-frame clones only, not all of them. The sample lists approximately 29,000 clones, approximately 84% occurring once. The clonotype was recovered from a human donor with HPV-associated anogenital cancer. The specimen was blood, collected from a patient who underwent chemoradiotherapy. The chain employs TRBV7-9 and TRBJ1-1; TRBD1 is a possible D gene (6 bases). The CDR3 loop reads CASSLVTGNTEAFF. In DNA form, the CDR3 reads TGTGCCAGCAGCTTAGTGACAGGGAACACTGAAGCTTTCTTT.